A single sample is the source of the 5 T cell receptor beta chains below, sequenced in a study of beta chain features in type 1 diabetes. Their specific antigens are unknown. General study points: All four CD4+ subsets of Type 1 diabetes patients contained TCRB CDR3s that were moderately but significantly shorter.

The study reverse transcribed the entire isolated RNA, so it sequenced expressed TCRB transcripts. Repertoires were generated with immunoSEQ multiplex PCR, while TCRdb's copy carries only in-frame clones and drops some. The sample shows approximately 360,000 clones, 10% to 15% of them seen only once. The source material was naive CD4+ T cells from blood. These receptors were collected from a young woman with type 1 diabetes.

This clone occurred a few times. This chain links TRBV11-2 with TRBJ2-7; a weak D match, TRBD2 (6 bases). Trimming removed 4 bases at V and 2 bases at J, with 24 bases between. CDR1 and CDR2 from the germline V gene are SGHAT and FQNNGV. The CDR3 totals 18 residues. CDR3 in amino acids: CASSSRTLSSGQTYEQYF. CDR3 nucleotides: TGTGCCAGCAGCTCGCGGACCTTGAGTAGCGGACAAACCTACGAGCAGTACTTC.

The chain has TRBV4-3 and TRBJ2-5; 14 nucleotides line up with TRBD2. CDR1 is LGHNA and CDR2 is YSLEER in the germline V gene. The CDR3 covers 15 residues. Trimming at V came to 6 bases and at J to 4 bases, leaving 4 bases not matched to a gene. The CDR3 DNA follows: TGCGCCAGCAGTGTCGGGACTAGCGGGGGAGAGACCCAGTACTTC. It translates to CASSVGTSGGETQYF.

The V gene is TRBV15, the J gene TRBJ1-2, with D perhaps matching TRBD1 (5 bases). The CDR3 length is 13 residues. Germline V gene sequence: CDR1 LNHNV, CDR2 YYDKDF (reference sequence). The V gene lost 1 base and the J gene lost 3 bases, with 6 bases spanning the gap. Here the CDR3 reads CATSRGQHYGYTF. CDR3 in DNA: TGTGCCACCAGCAGAGGACAGCACTATGGCTACACCTTC.

This clone was counted only a few times. The chain employs TRBV18 and TRBJ2-7; D gene uncertain. V was clipped by 4 bases and J by 2 bases, with 9 bases between them. Germline V gene lookup returns CDR1 KGHSH and CDR2 LQKENI. CDR3 size: 13 residues. The CDR3 DNA reads as TGTGCCAGCTCACTCGACGGAGCCTACGAGCAGTACTTC. Encoded protein: CASSLDGAYEQYF.

V is TRBV9 and J is TRBJ2-3; TRBD2 aligns across 8 bases. With 4 bases clipped from V and 2 bases from J, the junction kept 6 bases outside the gene matches. CDR1 and CDR2 from the germline V gene are SGDLS and YYNGEE. This CDR3 region has 15 residues. In DNA form, the CDR3 reads TGTGCCAGCAGCTACCAGCGGGGGCACACAGATACGCAGTATTTT. Residues: CASSYQRGHTDTQYF.